This T cell receptor beta chain was observed in a study of T cell repertoires in cytomegalovirus infection. Study summary: Based on public TCR beta signatures, there were indications of CMV infection and of a matching HLA type. Study-level results: Summed frequency of public TCR beta families distinguished CMV carriers with the relevant HLA. CMV-specific TCR beta clonotypes restricted by HLA-C dominated the ex vivo response.

TCRdb reprocessed the reads with MiXCR, giving one entry per CDR3 protein. In the table there are 300,000 to 400,000 distinct CDR3 sequences, 15% to 20% of which are singletons. A word on this clonotype: What it binds is unknown.

Germline V gives CDR1 SGHNT, CDR2 YYREEE (reference sequence). V shed 6 bases and J shed 10 bases, with 20 bases lying between them. The CDR3 has 15 amino acids. The chain recombines TRBV5-4 with TRBJ1-6; possibly TRBD1 for D (5 bases). What was sequenced was PBMCs. The receptor was derived from a human donor in good health (CMV status not recorded). Some clones in this sample may be carry-over from other donors' samples. CDR3 protein: CASTQKEAGLSPLHF. DNA for the CDR3: TGTGCCAGCACCCAGAAGGAGGCAGGGCTCTCACCCCTCCACTTT.